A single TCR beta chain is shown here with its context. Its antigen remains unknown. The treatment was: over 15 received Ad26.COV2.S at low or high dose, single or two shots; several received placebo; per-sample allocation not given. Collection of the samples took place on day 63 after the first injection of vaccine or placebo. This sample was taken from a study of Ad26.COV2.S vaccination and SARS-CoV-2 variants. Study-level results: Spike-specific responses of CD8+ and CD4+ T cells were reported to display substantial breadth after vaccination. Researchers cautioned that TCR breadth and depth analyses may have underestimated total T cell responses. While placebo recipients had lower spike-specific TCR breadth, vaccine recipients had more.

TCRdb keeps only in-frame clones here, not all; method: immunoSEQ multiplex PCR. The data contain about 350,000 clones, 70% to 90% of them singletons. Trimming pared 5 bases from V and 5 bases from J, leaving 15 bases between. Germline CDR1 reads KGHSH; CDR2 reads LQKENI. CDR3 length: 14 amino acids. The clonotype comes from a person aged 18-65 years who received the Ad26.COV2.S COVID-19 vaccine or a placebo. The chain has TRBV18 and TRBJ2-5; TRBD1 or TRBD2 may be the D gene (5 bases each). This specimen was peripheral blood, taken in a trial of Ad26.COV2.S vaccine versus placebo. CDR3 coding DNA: TGTGCCAGCTCATCTACCGGGGCTGCGGAGACCCAGTACTTC. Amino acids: CASSSTGAAETQYF.